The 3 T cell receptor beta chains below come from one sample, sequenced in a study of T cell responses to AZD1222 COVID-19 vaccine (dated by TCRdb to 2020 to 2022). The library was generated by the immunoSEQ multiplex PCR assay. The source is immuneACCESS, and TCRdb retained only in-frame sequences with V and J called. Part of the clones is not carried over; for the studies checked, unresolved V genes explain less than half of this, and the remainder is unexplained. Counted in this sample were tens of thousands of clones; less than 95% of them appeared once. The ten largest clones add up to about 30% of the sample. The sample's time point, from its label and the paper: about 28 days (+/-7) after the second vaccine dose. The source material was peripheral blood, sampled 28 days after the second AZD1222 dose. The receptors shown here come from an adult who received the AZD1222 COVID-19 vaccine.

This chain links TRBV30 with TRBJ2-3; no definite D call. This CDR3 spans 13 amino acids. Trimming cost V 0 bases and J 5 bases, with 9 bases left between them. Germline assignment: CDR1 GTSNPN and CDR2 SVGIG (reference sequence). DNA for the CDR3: TGTGCCTGGAGTGTAAGGTTGCGAGATACGCAGTATTTT. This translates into CAWSVRLRDTQYF.

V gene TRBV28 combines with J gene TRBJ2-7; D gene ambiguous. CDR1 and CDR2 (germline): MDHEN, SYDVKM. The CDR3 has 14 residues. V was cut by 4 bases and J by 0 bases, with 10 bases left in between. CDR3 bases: TGTGCCAGCAGTTCCCCATCGAGCTCCTACGAGCAGTACTTC. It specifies CASSSPSSSYEQYF.

The CDR3: CAWSGGTEEKLFF. The DNA for the CDR3 is TGTGCCTGGAGTGGAGGGACAGAAGAAAAACTGTTTTTT. This rearrangement joins TRBV30 to TRBJ1-4; 7 bases align to TRBD1. V shed 1 base and J 8 bases; nucleotides not matched to a gene: 4. The CDR3 contains 13 residues. Germline V CDR1 and CDR2: GTSNPN, SVGIG (reference sequence).